One sample yielded the 30 T cell receptor beta chains listed below, sequenced in a study of shared clonotypes between healthy human individuals (dated by TCRdb to the early 2020s). Receptors were amplified or captured by the immunoSEQ multiplex PCR assay. TCRdb retrieved this table from immuneACCESS and kept in-frame rearrangements only. Not all clones are present; in checked studies, unresolved V genes account for under half, and no reason is known for the remainder. The sample records about half a million clones, more than 75% of which are singletons. Less than 15% of the sample lies in the top ten. Sequenced sample: PBMCs. The source of these receptors is a middle-aged woman in good health. Some clones in this sample may be carry-over from other donors' samples.

This clone showed up many times. The J gene is TRBJ2-3, the V gene TRBV9; a weak D match, TRBD2 (6 bases). The CDR3 extends over 15 amino acids. Trimming took 0 bases from V and 3 from J, leaving 11 bases between them. CDR1 is SGDLS and CDR2 is YYNGEE in the germline V gene. CDR3 loop: CASSVVAGITDTQYF. The CDR3 DNA reads TGTGCCAGCAGCGTAGTTGCGGGAATAACAGATACGCAGTATTTT.

The chain employs TRBV27 and TRBJ2-1; D might be TRBD1 or TRBD2, each matching 5 bases. Trimming stripped 8 bases from V and 8 bases from J, with 13 bases between. The CDR3 covers 12 residues. Germline CDR1 MNHEY, CDR2 SMNVEV (reference sequence). This chain's CDR3 is CASGYGTHEQFF. CDR3 nucleotide sequence: TGTGCCAGCGGGTACGGGACCCATGAGCAGTTCTTC.

The rearrangement joins TRBV28 to TRBJ1-3; the D gene is possibly TRBD1 (5 bases). The CDR3 runs to 15 residues. Germline lookup yields CDR1 MDHEN and CDR2 SYDVKM. Trimming took 5 bases from V and 4 from J, leaving 15 bases between them. The CDR3 DNA follows: TGTGCCAGCAGTCTGACAGTCACCAGGGGAAACACCATATATTTT. Encoded protein: CASSLTVTRGNTIYF.

This clone came up many times. The chain employs TRBV28 and TRBJ2-7, with 10 bases matching TRBD2. Germline CDR1 is MDHEN and CDR2 is SYDVKM. Germline trimming cut 6 bases from V and 3 bases from J; bases unmatched to any gene: 23. The CDR3 consists of 20 residues. This chain's CDR3 is CASSALPGGSRGLASYEQYF. In DNA, the CDR3 is TGTGCCAGCAGCGCCCTTCCAGGGGGCTCTAGGGGACTAGCGAGCTACGAGCAGTACTTC.

This clone was detected only once. The chain links TRBV5-6 to TRBJ2-1; D might be TRBD1 (6 bases). The ends were cut back, 1 base at V and 9 bases at J, with 11 bases in the middle. The CDR3 length is 13 residues. Germline-derived CDR1 and CDR2 are SGHDT and YYEEEE. The CDR3 sequence: CASSLRGKGEQFF. CDR3 in DNA: TGTGCCAGCAGCTTGAGGGGGAAGGGTGAGCAGTTCTTC.

The gene calls are TRBV11-3 and TRBJ1-5; D remains ambiguous. V lost 1 base to trimming and J lost 0 bases, with 16 bases between them. The CDR3 runs 18 residues. Germline lookup yields CDR1 SGHNT and CDR2 YENEEA. Here the CDR3 reads CASSLVNLDKTSNQPQHF. CDR3 DNA: TGTGCCAGCAGCTTAGTAAATCTAGACAAGACTAGCAATCAGCCCCAGCATTTT.

Written as DNA, the CDR3 is TGTGCCAGCAGCAATCTAGCGGCGAACACCGGGGAGCTGTTTTTT. It is translated as CASSNLAANTGELFF. The V gene is TRBV11-1, the J gene TRBJ2-2, with 7 bases identical to TRBD2. Germline V lookup: CDR1 SGHAT, CDR2 FQDESV (reference sequence). This CDR3 has 15 amino acids. V dropped 5 bases and J dropped 0; count of bases not matched to a gene: 3.

This chain uses TRBV28 with TRBJ1-3, with a tentative D call TRBD1 (5 bases). From germline, CDR1 is MDHEN and CDR2 SYDVKM. V was trimmed by 1 base and J by 5 bases, leaving 12 bases between them. CDR3 length: 15 residues. The CDR3 here is CASSLLGPARNTIYF. CDR3 DNA: TGTGCCAGCAGTTTATTGGGGCCAGCAAGAAACACCATATATTTT.

This clone has at least ten counts. The chain employs TRBV10-3 and TRBJ1-3, with 8 bases aligning to TRBD1. The CDR3 spans 15 residues. Germline values: CDR1 ENHRY, CDR2 SYGVKD. The trim removed 7 bases at V and 0 bases at J, leaving 5 bases unmatched. The DNA for the CDR3 is TGTGCCATCATCGGGACAGGCCACTCTGGAAACACCATATATTTT. It is translated as CAIIGTGHSGNTIYF.

The chain combines TRBV9 with TRBJ2-1; 8 positions match TRBD2. Germline values: CDR1 SGDLS, CDR2 YYNGEE. CDR3 length: 18 amino acids. With 1 base clipped from V and 4 bases from J, the junction kept 13 bases outside the gene matches. The CDR3 DNA reads as TGTGCCAGCAGCGTAAACCCCTCACGGGAGGGTGGGTACAATGAGCAGTTCTTC. This codes for CASSVNPSREGGYNEQFF.

This clone was seen repeatedly, ten times or more. Other nucleotide sequences in the sample specify the same CDR3. V gene TRBV15 combines with J gene TRBJ1-2; 11 bases fit TRBD1. The CDR3 loop spans 16 amino acids. From germline, CDR1 is LNHNV and CDR2 YYDKDF (reference sequence). V lost 4 bases, J lost 4 bases, and 8 bases stayed unmatched. The CDR3 bases are TGTGCCACCAGCACAGGACAGGGGGCGCTCGGCTATGGCTACACCTTC. This sequence encodes CATSTGQGALGYGYTF. Full variable domain (missing parts from reference TRBV15 and TRBJ1-2): DAMVIQNPRYQVTQFGKPVTLSCSQTLNHNVMYWYQQKSSQAPKLLFHYYDKDFNNEADTPDNFQSRRPNTSFCFLDIRSPGLGDTAMYLCATSTGQGALGYGYTFGSGTRLTVV.

The chain recombines TRBV7-8 with TRBJ2-7; tentatively, D is TRBD2 (6 bases). The V end lost 8 bases, the J end lost 2 bases, and 19 bases lay between the germline ends. Looked up from germline, CDR1 is SGHVS and CDR2 is FQNEAQ. The CDR3 is made up of 15 amino acids. Here the CDR3 DNA reads TGTGCCAGCCGGCCGGGGTTGGCGGGAACCTACGAGCAGTACTTC. It codes for CASRPGLAGTYEQYF.

The rearrangement joins TRBV27 to TRBJ2-7; TRBD1 matches at 8 bases. The CDR3 is 13 residues long. Germline values: CDR1 MNHEY, CDR2 SMNVEV (reference sequence). The V segment lost 6 bases and the J segment 2 bases; nucleotides outside the gene matches: 3. CDR3 DNA sequence: TGTGCCAGCAGCGACAGGGGTCCCTACGAGCAGTACTTC. Protein: CASSDRGPYEQYF.

A few counts support this clone. The chain employs TRBV11-2 and TRBJ1-1; no reliable D call. This CDR3 is 11 amino acids long. The V gene lost 4 bases and the J gene lost 3 bases, with 3 bases spanning the gap. The germline CDR1 and CDR2 sequences are SGHAT and FQNNGV. The chain's CDR3 is CASSSYTEAFF. The CDR3 DNA sequence: TGTGCCAGCAGCTCGTACACTGAAGCTTTCTTT.

For the CDR3, the DNA is TGTGCCAGCAGCTCAGGGGATTCGGGGCACAATGAGCAGTTCTTC. Its protein is CASSSGDSGHNEQFF. This chain connects TRBV5-6 to TRBJ2-1, with D maybe TRBD1 (6 bases). V lost 3 bases to trimming and J lost 5 bases, with 15 bases between them. Germline CDR1 is SGHDT and CDR2 is YYEEEE. The CDR3 has 15 amino acids.

Turning to this clone: Other DNA sequences in this sample translate to the same CDR3. The CDR3, as DNA: TGTGCCAGCAGCTTACAAGGGGGGGCCTACAATGAGCAGTTCTTC. Amino acids: CASSLQGGAYNEQFF. The chain carries TRBV7-9 and TRBJ2-1; TRBD2 is a possible D gene (7 bases). This CDR3 has 15 amino acids. Looked up from germline, CDR1 is SEHNR and CDR2 is FQNEAQ (reference sequence). Trimming took off 2 bases at V and 2 bases at J, with 10 bases between the two ends.

As for this clone: A far larger clone is off by one base, so a read error is likely. The gene calls are TRBV4-1 and TRBJ2-6; 10 bases map to TRBD1. Unmatched junction bases numbered 17, after V lost 3 bases and J lost 0 bases. The CDR3 loop spans 22 amino acids. CDR1 MGHRA and CDR2 YSYEKL come from the germline V gene. The DNA for the CDR3 is TGCGCCAGCAGCCAGGGTACAGGACAGGGGGTGGCCGTAATCTCTGGGGCCAACGTCCTGACTTTC. Translated: CASSQGTGQGVAVISGANVLTF.

The chain links TRBV6-1 to TRBJ1-1; TRBD1 agrees at 8 bases. The CDR3 has 15 residues. CDR1 and CDR2 (germline): MNHNS, SASEGT. The J segment lost 4 bases and the V segment lost 2 bases, leaving 6 bases of the junction unmatched. DNA of the CDR3: TGTGCCAGCAGTGAATTGTCAGGGGGCGGCACTGAAGCTTTCTTT. Translated: CASSELSGGGTEAFF.

The chain joins TRBV7-9 to TRBJ1-1; D remains unclear. V was pared by 2 bases and J by 3 bases, with 16 bases between. Germline V gives CDR1 SEHNR, CDR2 FQNEAQ (reference sequence). The CDR3 extends over 16 amino acids. In nucleotides, the CDR3 is TGTGCCAGCAGCTTAAGAGGTGGTTCTAGGGACACTGAAGCTTTCTTT. Protein sequence: CASSLRGGSRDTEAFF.

The chain couples TRBV10-2 to TRBJ2-7; 8 bases match TRBD1. The CDR3 contains 15 residues. The germline gives CDR1 WSHSY, CDR2 SAAADI. V dropped 3 bases and J dropped 0; count of bases not matched to a gene: 4. In DNA form, the CDR3 reads TGCGCCAGCAGTGACCTACAGGGGGACTCCTACGAGCAGTACTTC. It is translated as CASSDLQGDSYEQYF.

Only a few counts were recorded for this clone. The DNA of the CDR3 is TGCAGCGGCGCCGGGACTAGCCACACCGGGGAGCTGTTTTTT. Its translation: CSGAGTSHTGELFF. This chain connects TRBV29-1 to TRBJ2-2; the match to TRBD2 covers 9 bases. Germline V CDR1 and CDR2: SQVTM, ANQGSEA. V was clipped by 7 bases and J by 3 bases; unmatched bases: 6. The length of the CDR3 is 14 residues.

J is TRBJ2-1 and V is TRBV28, with D possibly being TRBD1 or TRBD2 (6 bases each). The germline CDR1 and CDR2 sequences are MDHEN and SYDVKM. With 6 bases removed from V and 11 bases from J, the gap between germline ends came to 20 bases. The CDR3 runs 14 residues. The CDR3 is CASSSSLRGEKQFF. The CDR3 DNA follows: TGTGCCAGCAGCTCCTCACTAAGGGGGGAAAAGCAGTTCTTC.

The rearrangement links TRBV11-2 to TRBJ1-2; TRBD1 is a possible D gene (6 bases). The CDR3 runs to 15 residues. Trimming pared 4 bases from V and 7 bases from J, leaving 19 bases between. Germline CDR1 and CDR2: SGHAT and FQNNGV. The CDR3 DNA reads as TGTGCCAGCAGCTCAGGGGACCCAGGGGCATCTGGCTACACCTTC. Encoded protein: CASSSGDPGASGYTF.

V usage is TRBV6-1 and J usage is TRBJ1-5; D is undetermined. The CDR3 sequence is 11 residues long. The germline V gene has CDR1 MNHNS and CDR2 SASEGT. Trimming cost V 3 bases and J 7 bases, with 4 bases left between them. The CDR3 DNA sequence: TGTGCCAGCAGTGATTGGCAGCCCCAGCATTTT. It encodes CASSDWQPQHF.

This clone turned up a few times. The V gene is TRBV19, the J gene TRBJ1-5; 9 nucleotides align to TRBD1. The CDR3 loop spans 13 amino acids. The V and J ends lost 5 bases and 7 bases, in that order; junction bases with no gene match: 3. The germline V gene encodes CDR1 LNHDA and CDR2 SQIVND (reference sequence). The CDR3 DNA sequence: TGTGCCAGTAGTGGACAGGGGTCCCAGCCCCAGCATTTT. Translation: CASSGQGSQPQHF.

The chain carries TRBV2 and TRBJ2-1; perhaps TRBD1 as D (6 bases). The CDR3 runs to 14 residues. The V and J ends lost 3 bases and 3 bases respectively, with 9 bases between them. Germline CDR1 reads SNHLY; CDR2 reads FYNNEI. The CDR3 loop is CASSEGQDYNEQFF. CDR3 sequence (DNA): TGTGCCAGCAGTGAGGGACAAGACTACAATGAGCAGTTCTTC. The variable domain in full, with the rest retrieved from reference TRBV2 and TRBJ2-1, is EPEVTQTPSHQVTQMGQEVILRCVPISNHLYFYWYRQILGQKVEFLVSFYNNEISEKSEIFDDQFSVERPDGSNFTLKIRSTKLEDSAMYFCASSEGQDYNEQFFGPGTRLTVL.

CDR3 amino acids: CASSQDLRQGEAFF. CDR3 DNA sequence: TGTGCCAGCAGCCAAGATCTGAGGCAGGGGGAAGCTTTCTTT. The chain couples TRBV4-2 to TRBJ1-1; a possible D gene is TRBD1 (6 bases). CDR3 size: 14 residues. Per germline, CDR1 LGHNA and CDR2 YNFKEQ. Trimming shortened V by 0 bases and J by 8 bases, and 13 bases separated the two germline ends.

V usage is TRBV5-4 and J usage is TRBJ2-3, with 16 bases that match TRBD2. CDR1 is SGHNT and CDR2 is YYREEE in the germline V gene (reference sequence). V gave up 0 bases and J gave up 14 bases; unmatched junction bases: 12. This CDR3 spans 17 amino acids. CDR3 sequence reads: CASSLGGTSGRAPPRYF. The CDR3 DNA reads TGTGCCAGCAGCTTGGGGGGGACTAGCGGGAGGGCCCCGCCCCGGTATTTT. Full variable domain (remainder filled in from reference TRBV5-4 and TRBJ2-3): ETGVTQSPTHLIKTRGQQVTLRCSSQSGHNTVSWYQQALGQGPQFIFQYYREEENGRGNFPPRFSGLQFPNYSSELNVNALELDDSALYLCASSLGGTSGRAPPRYFGPGTRLTVL.

Regarding this clone: A much larger clone lies one base from this, so it may be a read error. This rearrangement joins TRBV29-1 to TRBJ2-7, with 8 bases identical to TRBD2. V gave up 6 bases and J gave up 4 bases; unmatched junction bases: 14. Germline V gene lookup returns CDR1 SQVTM and CDR2 ANQGSEA. The CDR3 length is 15 residues. The CDR3 sequence is CSVPGGASDTYEQYF. CDR3 bases: TGCAGCGTCCCCGGGGGGGCTAGCGACACTTACGAGCAGTACTTC.

This chain joins TRBV5-1 and TRBJ2-2; 7 bases are shared with TRBD2. There are 16 residues in the CDR3. Trimming cost V 4 bases and J 3 bases; bases outside gene matches: 9. CDR1 SGHRS and CDR2 YFSETQ come from the germline V gene. The CDR3 DNA follows: TGCGCCAGCAGCCCTGCCGGGGGAGGGTACACCGGGGAGCTGTTTTTT. Residues: CASSPAGGGYTGELFF.